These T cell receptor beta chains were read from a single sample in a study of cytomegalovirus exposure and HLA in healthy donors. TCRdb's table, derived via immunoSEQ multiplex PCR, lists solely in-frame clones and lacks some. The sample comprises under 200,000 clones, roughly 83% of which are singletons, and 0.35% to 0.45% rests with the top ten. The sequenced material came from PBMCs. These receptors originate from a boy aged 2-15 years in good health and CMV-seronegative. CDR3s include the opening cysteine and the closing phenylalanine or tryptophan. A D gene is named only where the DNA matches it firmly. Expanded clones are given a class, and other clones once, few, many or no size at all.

CDR3 protein: CASSRGTYYGYTF
CDR3 DNA: TGTGCCAGCAGTCGGGGGACCTACTATGGCTACACCTTC
D gene: -
J gene: TRBJ1-2
clone size: -
V gene: TRBV6-5

CDR3 protein: CASVPGTGGPDTQYF
CDR3 DNA: TGTGCTAGTGTCCCTGGGACAGGGGGCCCAGATACGCAGTATTTT
D gene: TRBD1
J gene: TRBJ2-3
clone size: -
V gene: TRBV12-5

CDR3 protein: CASSTQQGSPGELFF
CDR3 DNA: TGTGCCAGCAGCACACAACAGGGAAGTCCCGGGGAGCTGTTTTTT
D gene: -
J gene: TRBJ2-2
clone size: -
V gene: TRBV5-6

CDR3 protein: CASSLGGEGSGNTIYF
CDR3 DNA: TGTGCCAGCAGCTTGGGGGGCGAAGGGTCTGGAAACACCATATATTTT
D gene: -
J gene: TRBJ1-3
clone size: -
V gene: TRBV5-6

CDR3 protein: CASTGGRDSSYNEQFF
CDR3 DNA: TGCGCCAGCACAGGCGGGAGGGACAGCTCCTACAATGAGCAGTTCTTC
D gene: TRBD2
J gene: TRBJ2-1
clone size: -
V gene: TRBV5-1

CDR3 protein: CASSPQLAGVVNEQFF
CDR3 DNA: TGTGCCAGCTCACCACAGCTAGCGGGAGTAGTCAATGAGCAGTTCTTC
D gene: TRBD2
J gene: TRBJ2-1
clone size: -
V gene: TRBV18

CDR3 protein: CASSMGGEQFF
CDR3 DNA: TGTGCCAGTAGTATGGGGGGTGAGCAGTTCTTC
D gene: -
J gene: TRBJ2-1
clone size: -
V gene: TRBV19

CDR3 protein: CASSRLKGPYEQYF
CDR3 DNA: TGTGCCAGCAGTCGACTGAAGGGGCCCTACGAGCAGTACTTC
D gene: -
J gene: TRBJ2-7
clone size: few
V gene: TRBV2

CDR3 protein: CASSMGGVTEAFF
CDR3 DNA: TGTGCCAGTAGTATGGGGGGGGTCACTGAAGCTTTCTTT
D gene: -
J gene: TRBJ1-1
clone size: few
V gene: TRBV19

CDR3 protein: CASREDRASTEAFF
CDR3 DNA: TGTGCCAGCAGGGAGGACAGGGCTAGCACTGAAGCTTTCTTT
D gene: TRBD1
J gene: TRBJ1-1
clone size: -
V gene: TRBV5-4

CDR3 protein: CASSAGAGGVQETQYF
CDR3 DNA: TGCGCCAGCAGCGCTGGAGCGGGAGGTGTTCAAGAGACCCAGTACTTC
D gene: TRBD2
J gene: TRBJ2-5
clone size: -
V gene: TRBV5-1

CDR3 protein: CASSNNMAGGPYYEQYF
CDR3 DNA: TGTGCCAGCAGCAACAATATGGCGGGAGGGCCTTACTACGAGCAGTACTTC
D gene: -
J gene: TRBJ2-7
clone size: -
V gene: TRBV21-1

CDR3 protein: CAISELRDSYEQYF
CDR3 DNA: TGTGCCATCAGTGAATTGAGGGACTCCTACGAGCAGTACTTC
D gene: -
J gene: TRBJ2-7
clone size: -
V gene: TRBV10-3

CDR3 protein: CASSRKTSGSTDTQYF
CDR3 DNA: TGCGCCAGCAGCCGGAAAACTAGCGGGAGTACAGATACGCAGTATTTT
D gene: TRBD2
J gene: TRBJ2-3
clone size: -
V gene: TRBV4-1

CDR3 protein: CASSLSRNEQFF
CDR3 DNA: TGTGCCAGCAGTTTATCGCGGAATGAGCAGTTCTTC
D gene: -
J gene: TRBJ2-1
clone size: -
V gene: TRBV27

CDR3 protein: CASSPGQGSEQYF
CDR3 DNA: TGTGCCAGCAGCCCGGGACAGGGGAGCGAGCAGTACTTC
D gene: TRBD1
J gene: TRBJ2-7
clone size: -
V gene: TRBV9

CDR3 protein: CASSLAGLAGPNTGELFF
CDR3 DNA: TGTGCCAGCAGCTTAGCGGGACTAGCGGGCCCGAACACCGGGGAGCTGTTTTTT
D gene: TRBD2
J gene: TRBJ2-2
clone size: -
V gene: TRBV7-6

CDR3 protein: CASSYQGGYEQYF
CDR3 DNA: TGCGCCAGCAGCTACCAGGGGGGTTACGAGCAGTACTTC
D gene: -
J gene: TRBJ2-7
clone size: -
V gene: TRBV5-1

CDR3 protein: CASSSGQLYEQYF
CDR3 DNA: TGTGCCAGCAGCTCCGGACAGCTCTACGAGCAGTACTTC
D gene: -
J gene: TRBJ2-7
clone size: few
V gene: TRBV7-9

CDR3 protein: CASSLLEVEGGGSYNEQFF
CDR3 DNA: TGTGCCAGCAGCTTACTCGAAGTAGAGGGGGGGGGCTCCTACAATGAGCAGTTCTTC
D gene: -
J gene: TRBJ2-1
clone size: -
V gene: TRBV7-6

CDR3 protein: CASSEMGLAGRADTQYF
CDR3 DNA: TGTGCCAGCAGTGAAATGGGGCTAGCGGGGAGGGCGGATACGCAGTATTTT
D gene: TRBD2
J gene: TRBJ2-3
clone size: -
V gene: TRBV2

CDR3 protein: CASSLLREGQTKQFF
CDR3 DNA: TGTGCCAGCAGTTTATTGCGGGAGGGCCAAACTAAGCAGTTCTTC
D gene: TRBD2
J gene: TRBJ2-1
clone size: -
V gene: TRBV27

CDR3 protein: CSVPATNEKLFF
CDR3 DNA: TGCAGCGTACCAGCAACTAATGAAAAACTGTTTTTT
D gene: -
J gene: TRBJ1-4
clone size: -
V gene: TRBV29-1

CDR3 protein: CASSEEGGLGQPQHF
CDR3 DNA: TGTGCCAGCAGTGAAGAGGGGGGGCTGGGTCAGCCCCAGCATTTT
D gene: -
J gene: TRBJ1-5
clone size: -
V gene: TRBV6-1

CDR3 protein: CASSLSGSGYNEQFF
CDR3 DNA: TGCGCCAGCAGCTTGAGCGGGAGCGGATACAATGAGCAGTTCTTC
D gene: TRBD2
J gene: TRBJ2-1
clone size: -
V gene: TRBV4-1

CDR3 protein: CASSRQLYSNQPQHF
CDR3 DNA: TGTGCCAGCAGTCGACAGTTATATAGCAATCAGCCCCAGCATTTT
D gene: -
J gene: TRBJ1-5
clone size: -
V gene: TRBV6-1

CDR3 protein: CATSRDYPGRTSTDTQYF
CDR3 DNA: TGTGCCACCAGCAGAGATTATCCGGGCAGGACTAGCACAGATACGCAGTATTTT
D gene: -
J gene: TRBJ2-3
clone size: -
V gene: TRBV15

CDR3 protein: CAIRRMGPGESSYNEQFF
CDR3 DNA: TGTGCCATCAGACGGATGGGGCCGGGAGAAAGCTCCTACAATGAGCAGTTCTTC
D gene: -
J gene: TRBJ2-1
clone size: -
V gene: TRBV10-3

CDR3 protein: CASSATGGNEKLFF
CDR3 DNA: TGTGCCAGCAGTGCGACAGGGGGTAATGAAAAACTGTTTTTT
D gene: TRBD1
J gene: TRBJ1-4
clone size: once
V gene: TRBV2

CDR3 protein: CASSPPGTDTQYF
CDR3 DNA: TGTGCCAGCAGCCCCCCGGGCACAGATACGCAGTATTTT
D gene: -
J gene: TRBJ2-3
clone size: -
V gene: TRBV6-5

CDR3 protein: CASSQDLEGGPRDTQYF
CDR3 DNA: TGTGCCAGCAGCCAAGATCTAGAGGGAGGGCCTCGAGATACGCAGTATTTT
D gene: TRBD2
J gene: TRBJ2-3
clone size: -
V gene: TRBV14

CDR3 protein: CASSPGGRREKLFF
CDR3 DNA: TGTGCCAGCAGTCCAGGGGGGAGGCGTGAAAAACTGTTTTTT
D gene: TRBD1
J gene: TRBJ1-4
clone size: -
V gene: TRBV6-5

CDR3 protein: CASSLQGTYGYTF
CDR3 DNA: TGTGCCAGCAGTTTACAGGGGACCTATGGCTACACCTTC
D gene: TRBD1
J gene: TRBJ1-2
clone size: -
V gene: TRBV2

CDR3 protein: CASSHSSGGLSNQPQHF
CDR3 DNA: TGTGCCAGCAGCCATAGCTCGGGGGGACTTAGCAATCAGCCCCAGCATTTT
D gene: -
J gene: TRBJ1-5
clone size: -
V gene: TRBV7-8

CDR3 protein: CASSYSDREKTQYF
CDR3 DNA: TGTGCCAGCAGTTACTCCGACAGGGAGAAGACCCAGTACTTC
D gene: TRBD1
J gene: TRBJ2-5
clone size: -
V gene: TRBV6-5